This T cell receptor (beta chain) came from a study of blood T cell repertoires in COVID-19. Looking at the study overall: The analysed material was cDNA or gDNA that came from T cells, B-cell-depleted T cells, or PBMCs.

J was trimmed by 5 bases and V by 8 bases; bases with no gene match: 10. CDR3 size: 15 residues. The germline CDR1 and CDR2 sequences are LGHDT and YNNKEL (reference sequence). This clone was seen just once. In the authors' methods: Amplification from reference gene primers served as the basis for estimated nucleated cell counts. Measured with immunoSEQ multiplex PCR; TCRdb has only the in-frame clones, and not every one. The V and J calls and clone size come from that table; D and trimming were worked out from the DNA. The sample carries approximately 300,000 clones, 65% to 85% recorded once. The TCR sequence derives from an older person with COVID-19, enrolled during active disease. The specimen sequenced was peripheral blood. The chain has TRBV3-1 (or the pseudogene TRBV3-2) and TRBJ2-3; TRBD2 aligns across 10 bases. This CDR3 reads CASATTSGNIDTQYF. The CDR3 region has the DNA TGTGCCAGCGCTACAACTAGCGGGAACATAGATACGCAGTATTTT.